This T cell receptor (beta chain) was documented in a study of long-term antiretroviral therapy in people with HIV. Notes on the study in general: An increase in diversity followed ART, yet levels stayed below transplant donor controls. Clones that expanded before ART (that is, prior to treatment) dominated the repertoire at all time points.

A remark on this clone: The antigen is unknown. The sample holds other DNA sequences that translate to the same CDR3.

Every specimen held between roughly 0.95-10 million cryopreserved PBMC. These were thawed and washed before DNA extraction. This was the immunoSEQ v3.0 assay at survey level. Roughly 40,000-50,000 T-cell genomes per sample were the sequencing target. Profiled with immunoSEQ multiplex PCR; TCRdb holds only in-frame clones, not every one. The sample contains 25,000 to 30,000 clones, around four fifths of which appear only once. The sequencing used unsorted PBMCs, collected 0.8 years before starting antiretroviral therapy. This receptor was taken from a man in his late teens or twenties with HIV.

Written as DNA, the CDR3 is TGCGCCAGCAGCTTGAGCGGGGGTTCCTACGAGCAGTACTTC. Its protein product is CASSLSGGSYEQYF. The V gene is TRBV5-1, the J gene TRBJ2-7; 8 bases agree with TRBD2. The germline gives CDR1 SGHRS, CDR2 YFSETQ. This CDR3 contains 14 residues. The V and J ends lost 1 base and 1 base, in that order; junction bases with no gene match: 1.